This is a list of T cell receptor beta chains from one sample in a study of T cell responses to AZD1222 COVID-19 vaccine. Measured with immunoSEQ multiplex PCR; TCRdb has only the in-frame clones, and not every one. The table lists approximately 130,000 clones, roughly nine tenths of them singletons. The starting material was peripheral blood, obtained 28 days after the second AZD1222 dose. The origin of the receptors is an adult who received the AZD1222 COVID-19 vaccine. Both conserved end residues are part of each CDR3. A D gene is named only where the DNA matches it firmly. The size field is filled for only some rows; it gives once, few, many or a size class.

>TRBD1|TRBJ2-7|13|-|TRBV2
CASSWTGSYEQYF
TGTGCCAGCAGTTGGACAGGGAGCTACGAGCAGTACTTC
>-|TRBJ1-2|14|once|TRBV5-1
CASRQGSGNYGYTF
TGCGCCAGCAGACAAGGTTCGGGGAATTATGGCTACACCTTC
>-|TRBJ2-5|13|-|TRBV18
CASSPEQTETQYF
TGTGCCAGCTCACCAGAGCAGACAGAGACCCAGTACTTC
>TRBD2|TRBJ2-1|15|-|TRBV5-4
CASRIAGGEADEQFF
TGTGCCAGCAGGATAGCGGGAGGGGAGGCAGATGAGCAGTTCTTC
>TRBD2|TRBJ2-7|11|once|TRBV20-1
CSGLAGAEQYF
TGCAGTGGGCTAGCGGGAGCCGAGCAGTACTTC
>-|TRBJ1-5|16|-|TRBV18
CASSPQQADSNQPQHF
TGTGCCAGCTCACCCCAGCAGGCAGACAGCAATCAGCCCCAGCATTTT
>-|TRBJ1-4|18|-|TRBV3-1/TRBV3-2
CASTSYSPLYPTNEKLFF
TGTGCCAGCACCTCATATTCTCCCCTATATCCAACTAATGAAAAACTGTTTTTT
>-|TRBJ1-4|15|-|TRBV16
CASSPGTDPNEKLFF
TGTGCCAGCAGCCCCGGGACCGATCCTAATGAAAAACTGTTTTTT
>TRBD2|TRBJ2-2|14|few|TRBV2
CASSEARGAGELFF
TGTGCCAGCAGTGAAGCGCGGGGGGCCGGGGAGCTGTTTTTT
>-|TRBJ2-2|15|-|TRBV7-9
CASSLRTANTGELFF
TGTGCCAGCAGCTTACGGACAGCGAACACCGGGGAGCTGTTTTTT
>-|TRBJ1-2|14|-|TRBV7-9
CASSPRGGDYGYTF
TGTGCCAGCAGTCCCCGTGGGGGCGACTATGGCTACACCTTC
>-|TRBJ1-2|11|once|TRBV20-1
CSARPPYGYTF
TGCAGTGCTAGACCCCCCTATGGCTACACCTTC
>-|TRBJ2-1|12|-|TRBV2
CASSVDDNEQFF
TGTGCCAGCAGTGTGGACGACAATGAGCAGTTCTTC
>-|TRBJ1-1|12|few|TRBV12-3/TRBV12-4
CASSYEDSEAFF
TGTGCCAGCAGTTATGAGGATTCCGAAGCTTTCTTT
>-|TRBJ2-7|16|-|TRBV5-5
CASSLAVGPRSYEQYF
TGTGCCAGCAGCTTGGCCGTGGGTCCGCGCTCCTACGAGCAGTACTTC
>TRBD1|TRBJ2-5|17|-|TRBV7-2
CASSFPGTGGADETQYF
TGTGCCAGCAGCTTCCCCGGGACAGGGGGCGCGGATGAGACCCAGTACTTC
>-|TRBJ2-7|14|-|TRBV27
CASSRAGDPYEQYF
TGTGCCAGCAGCCGGGCAGGGGATCCCTACGAGCAGTACTTC
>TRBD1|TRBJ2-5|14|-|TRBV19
CASSTKQGEETQYF
TGTGCCAGTAGTACGAAACAGGGGGAAGAGACCCAGTACTTC
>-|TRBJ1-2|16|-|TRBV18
CASSPGLGATNYGYTF
TGTGCCAGCTCACCGGGTCTAGGGGCCACCAACTATGGCTACACCTTC
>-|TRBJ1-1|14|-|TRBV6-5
CASSYSYGYTEAFF
TGTGCCAGCAGTTACTCGTACGGATACACTGAAGCTTTCTTT
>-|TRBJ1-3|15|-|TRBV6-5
CATSRGPSGGNTIYF
TGTGCCACCTCTAGGGGACCCTCGGGGGGAAACACCATATATTTT
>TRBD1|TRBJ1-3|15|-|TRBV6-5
CASSITGGVGNTIYF
TGTGCCAGCAGTATCACAGGGGGAGTTGGAAACACCATATATTTT
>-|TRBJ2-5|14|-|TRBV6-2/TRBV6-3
CASSYSPGQETQYF
TGTGCCAGCAGTTATTCCCCGGGACAAGAGACCCAGTACTTC
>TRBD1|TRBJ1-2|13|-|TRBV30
CAWSSRTGAGYTF
TGTGCCTGGAGTTCACGGACAGGGGCCGGCTACACCTTC
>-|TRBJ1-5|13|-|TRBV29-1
CSVGTESNQPQHF
TGCAGCGTTGGGACAGAGAGCAATCAGCCCCAGCATTTT
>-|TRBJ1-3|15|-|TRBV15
CATSRGSKVGNTIYF
TGTGCCACCAGCAGAGGTTCTAAAGTTGGAAACACCATATATTTT
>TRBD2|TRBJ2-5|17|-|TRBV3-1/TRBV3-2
CASSRPGTSGGEETQYF
TGTGCCAGCAGCCGTCCCGGGACTAGCGGGGGAGAAGAGACCCAGTACTTC
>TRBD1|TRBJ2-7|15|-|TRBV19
CASSSPGTGAYEQYF
TGTGCCAGTAGTTCCCCCGGGACAGGGGCCTACGAGCAGTACTTC
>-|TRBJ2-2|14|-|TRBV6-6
CASRDGENTGELFF
TGTGCCAGCAGGGACGGGGAAAACACCGGGGAGCTGTTTTTT
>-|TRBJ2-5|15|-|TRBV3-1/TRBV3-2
CASSQYGGLGETQYF
TGTGCCAGCAGCCAATACGGGGGCCTAGGTGAGACCCAGTACTTC
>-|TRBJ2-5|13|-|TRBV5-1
CASTLGWTETQYF
TGCGCCAGCACCCTGGGGTGGACGGAGACCCAGTACTTC
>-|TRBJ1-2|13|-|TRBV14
CASSQATVYGYTF
TGTGCCAGCAGCCAAGCAACAGTCTATGGCTACACCTTC
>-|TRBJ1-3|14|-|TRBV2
CASSVDNSGTTIYF
TGTGCCAGCAGTGTCGACAACTCCGGGACAACCATATATTTT
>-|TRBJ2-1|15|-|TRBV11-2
CASSPTLRVYNEQFF
TGTGCCAGCAGCCCAACCCTGCGGGTGTACAATGAGCAGTTCTTC
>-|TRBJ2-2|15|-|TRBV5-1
CASSLGQPNTGELFF
TGCGCCAGCAGCTTGGGACAGCCGAACACCGGGGAGCTGTTTTTT
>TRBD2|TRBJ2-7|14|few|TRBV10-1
CASSAGTSGGEQYF
TGCGCCAGCAGTGCAGGGACTAGCGGGGGAGAGCAGTACTTC
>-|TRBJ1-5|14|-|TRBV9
CASSLTGTNQPQHF
TGTGCCAGCAGCCTCACAGGGACCAATCAGCCCCAGCATTTT